This TCR beta chain was documented in a study of shared clonotypes between healthy human individuals. Generated by immunoSEQ multiplex PCR, the TCRdb table keeps only in-frame clones and is missing some. Of about 180,000 clones listed, approximately 92% were seen once; the top ten hold around 0.072%. Material: naive CD4+ T cells sorted from blood. Subset indicated: CD45RA+ positively selected. This TCR derives from a woman aged 25 to 39 in good health.

DNA for the CDR3: TGTGCCACCGGGGCTCCAACTAATGAAAAACTGTTTTTT. Its translation is CATGAPTNEKLFF. The rearrangement links TRBV6-1 to TRBJ1-4; tentatively, D is TRBD1 (5 bases). Germline-derived CDR1 and CDR2 are MNHNS and SASEGT. The CDR3 is 13 residues long. V gave up 10 bases and J gave up 0 bases, with 9 bases separating them.